What follows is one T cell receptor (beta chain) and its context. What it binds is not known. TCRdb called the RT-PCR reads again in MiXCR, with one record for every CDR3 protein. The sample contains approximately 500,000 distinct CDR3 sequences, roughly 13% of which appear only once. This sample is part of a study of response to subunit inactivated influenza vaccine. Study results and caveats: T cells newly recruited by each seasonal influenza vaccination are few, the authors suggested.

Trimming took 9 bases from V and 4 from J; bases not matched to a gene: 7. This CDR3 is 15 amino acids long. The germline gives CDR1 ENHRY, CDR2 SYGVKD. The sample consisted of PBMCs from blood, taken 35 to 45 days after vaccination. The chain links TRBV10-3 to TRBJ2-2; 11 bases agree with TRBD1. This TCR derives from a man in his fifties or sixties who received an inactivated influenza vaccine. CDR3 in DNA: TGTGCCATAAGAGGGGGGACAGGGGGCACCGGGGAGCTGTTTTTT. Its translation is CAIRGGTGGTGELFF.